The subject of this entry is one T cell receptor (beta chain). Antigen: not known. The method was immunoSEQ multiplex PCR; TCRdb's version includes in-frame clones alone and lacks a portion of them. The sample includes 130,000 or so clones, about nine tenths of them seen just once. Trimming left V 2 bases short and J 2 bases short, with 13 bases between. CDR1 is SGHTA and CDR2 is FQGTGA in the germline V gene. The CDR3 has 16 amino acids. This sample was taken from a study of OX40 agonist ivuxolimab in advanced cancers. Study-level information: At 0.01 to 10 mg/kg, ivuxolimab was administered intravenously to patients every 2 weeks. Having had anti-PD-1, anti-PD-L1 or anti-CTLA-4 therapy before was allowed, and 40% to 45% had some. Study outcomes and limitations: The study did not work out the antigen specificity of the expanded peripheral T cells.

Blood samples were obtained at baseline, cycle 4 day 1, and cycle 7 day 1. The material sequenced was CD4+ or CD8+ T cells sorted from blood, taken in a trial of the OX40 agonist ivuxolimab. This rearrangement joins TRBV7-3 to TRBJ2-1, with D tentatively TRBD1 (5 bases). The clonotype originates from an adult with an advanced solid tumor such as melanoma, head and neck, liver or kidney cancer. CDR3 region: CASSLRTGQTYNEQFF. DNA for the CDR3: TGTGCCAGCAGCTTACGTACAGGTCAGACCTACAATGAGCAGTTCTTC. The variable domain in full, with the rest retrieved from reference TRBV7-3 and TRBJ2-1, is GAGVSQTPSNKVTEKGKYVELRCDPISGHTALYWYRQSLGQGPEFLIYFQGTGAADDSGLPNDRFFAVRPEGSVSTLKIQRTERGDSAVYLCASSLRTGQTYNEQFFGPGTRLTVL.